The next 30 T cell receptor beta chains were all read from a single sample in a study of blood T cell repertoires in COVID-19. Data came from immunoSEQ multiplex PCR; TCRdb stores just in-frame clones and leaves some out. Of roughly 260,000 clones in the sample, approximately 89% were seen once. The specimen was peripheral blood. These TCRs come from a man aged 40-49 years who had recovered from COVID-19.

The chain recombines TRBV4-1 with TRBJ2-3; 8 bases align to TRBD2. Germline-derived CDR1 and CDR2 are MGHRA and YSYEKL. The CDR3 runs 17 residues. The trim removed 0 bases at V and 5 bases at J, leaving 10 bases unmatched. The CDR3 here is CASSQDTDGTRGDTQYF. In nucleotides, the CDR3 is TGCGCCAGCAGCCAAGATACGGACGGGACTAGGGGAGATACGCAGTATTTT.

This clone is a singleton in its sample. The chain employs TRBV14 and TRBJ1-2, with D tentatively TRBD1 (6 bases). CDR1 and CDR2 from the germline V gene are SGHDN and FVKESK. CDR3 length: 14 amino acids. V was clipped by 0 bases and J by 6 bases, with 11 bases between them. In DNA, the CDR3 is TGTGCCAGCAGCCAAGATTGGACAGAGAATGGCTACACCTTC. Translated: CASSQDWTENGYTF.

J is TRBJ1-3 and V is TRBV15, with 7 bases matching TRBD1. The germline CDR1 and CDR2 sequences are LNHNV and YYDKDF (reference sequence). The CDR3 spans 16 residues. With 2 bases clipped from V and 0 bases from J, the junction kept 4 bases outside the gene matches. The CDR3 region is CATSRWDRASGNTIYF. In DNA form, the CDR3 reads TGTGCCACCAGCAGATGGGACAGAGCCTCTGGAAACACCATATATTTT. Using reference TRBV15 and TRBJ1-3 for the parts outside the CDR3, the full variable domain is DAMVIQNPRYQVTQFGKPVTLSCSQTLNHNVMYWYQQKSSQAPKLLFHYYDKDFNNEADTPDNFQSRRPNTSFCFLDIRSPGLGDTAMYLCATSRWDRASGNTIYFGEGSWLTVV.

The V and J genes are TRBV6-6 and TRBJ2-5; the match to TRBD2 covers 8 bases. This CDR3 has 14 residues. V was clipped by 6 bases and J by 6 bases; unmatched bases: 9. Germline CDR1 and CDR2: MNHNY and SVGAGI (reference sequence). This CDR3 is CASSPPGGGKTQYF. DNA for the CDR3: TGTGCCAGCAGCCCACCGGGCGGGGGGAAGACCCAGTACTTC.

The gene calls are TRBV29-1 and TRBJ1-1; D uncertain. This CDR3 is built from 14 residues. CDR1 is SQVTM, CDR2 ANQGSEA, per germline. Trimming pared 1 base from V and 1 base from J, leaving 10 bases between. Here the CDR3 reads CSVEGVGRNTEAFF. The CDR3 nucleotides read TGCAGCGTTGAAGGTGTAGGGAGGAACACTGAAGCTTTCTTT.

V usage is TRBV4-3 and J usage is TRBJ2-2; perhaps TRBD1 as D (6 bases). Trimming took 2 bases from V and 5 from J, leaving 9 bases between them. Germline V gene sequence: CDR1 LGHNA, CDR2 YSLEER. The CDR3 spans 14 residues. The CDR3 loop reads CASSQLQGTGELFF. CDR3 sequence (DNA): TGCGCCAGCAGCCAATTGCAGGGGACCGGGGAGCTGTTTTTT.

The chain combines TRBV19 with TRBJ1-5; 7 nucleotides align to TRBD1. The CDR3 totals 15 residues. Looked up from germline, CDR1 is LNHDA and CDR2 is SQIVND (reference sequence). V lost 11 bases to trimming and J lost 0 bases; unmatched junction nucleotides: 10. The CDR3 DNA sequence: TGTGCCTCCAAGGACAGGCCGAATAGCAATCAGCCCCAGCATTTT. Translation: CASKDRPNSNQPQHF.

This chain joins TRBV5-1 and TRBJ2-1, with 8 nucleotides matching TRBD2. Germline values: CDR1 SGHRS, CDR2 YFSETQ. CDR3 size: 15 residues. J was trimmed by 6 bases and V by 4 bases; bases with no gene match: 9. The CDR3 coding sequence is TGCGCCAGCAGCGCAAGCGGGAGATGGCTCAATGAGCAGTTCTTC. Protein sequence: CASSASGRWLNEQFF.

The chain has TRBV5-1 and TRBJ1-1; 8 bases line up with TRBD1. The V segment lost 3 bases and the J segment 1 base; nucleotides outside the gene matches: 5. The CDR3 totals 15 residues. Germline assignment: CDR1 SGHRS and CDR2 YFSETQ. CDR3 coding DNA: TGCGCCAGCAGCTCCCCCAGGGGGCCGAACACTGAAGCTTTCTTT. Its translation is CASSSPRGPNTEAFF.

The DNA for the CDR3 is TGTGCCAGCAGCGACCGACAGGGGCCATTGAACACTGAAGCTTTCTTT. Protein: CASSDRQGPLNTEAFF. This rearrangement joins TRBV21-1 to TRBJ1-1; TRBD1, the D gene given by the table, was not confirmed from the DNA. TRBV21-1 is labeled a pseudogene. The CDR3 contains 16 residues.

This sequence joins TRBV7-2 and TRBJ2-1; 10 bases are a match to TRBD2. Trimming took 4 bases from V and 10 from J; bases not matched to a gene: 13. The CDR3 runs to 16 residues. The germline V gene has CDR1 SGHTA and CDR2 FQGNSA. This CDR3 is CASSWWWASGGQEQFF. The CDR3 region has the DNA TGTGCCAGCAGCTGGTGGTGGGCTAGCGGGGGCCAGGAGCAGTTCTTC.

This clone appeared a few times. This chain uses TRBV7-9 with TRBJ1-2; the D gene is possibly TRBD1 (6 bases). Looked up from germline, CDR1 is SEHNR and CDR2 is FQNEAQ (reference sequence). This CDR3 region has 14 residues. V was cut by 5 bases and J by 4 bases, with 14 bases left in between. The CDR3 spells CASSPVKGGYGYTF. Written as DNA, the CDR3 is TGTGCCAGCAGCCCCGTGAAAGGGGGCTATGGCTACACCTTC.

V gene TRBV5-5 combines with J gene TRBJ2-4; D not resolved. The V end was cut by 5 bases, the J end by 0 bases, with 12 bases between. The length of the CDR3 is 15 residues. The germline V gene encodes CDR1 SGHKS and CDR2 YYEKEE (reference sequence). The DNA for the CDR3 is TGTGCCAGCAGTCACTCCCCGGTAGCCAAAAACATTCAGTACTTC. Translating it yields CASSHSPVAKNIQYF.

The chain carries TRBV27 and TRBJ2-6; 13 bases line up with TRBD2. Germline V CDR1 and CDR2: MNHEY, SMNVEV (reference sequence). CDR3 length: 22 amino acids. The ends lost 6 bases at V and 0 bases at J; junction bases unmatched: 17. The CDR3 coding sequence is TGTGCCAGCAGCCCCAGGGGACTAGCGGGGAATTCCCTCAACTCTGGGGCCAACGTCCTGACTTTC. It translates to CASSPRGLAGNSLNSGANVLTF.

The V gene is TRBV6-6, the J gene TRBJ1-1, with TRBD1 identical over 9 bases. With V trimmed by 6 bases and J by 3 bases, 8 bases remained unmatched. The germline V gene encodes CDR1 MNHNY and CDR2 SVGAGI (reference sequence). The CDR3 is 15 residues long. This CDR3 reads CASSTGTGYDTEAFF. The CDR3 nucleotides are TGTGCCAGCAGCACCGGGACAGGGTACGACACTGAAGCTTTCTTT.

The J gene is TRBJ2-4, the V gene TRBV6-2 or TRBV6-3, with TRBD2 identical over 9 bases. There are 19 residues in the CDR3. Germline V gene sequence: CDR1 MNHEY, CDR2 SVGEGT. V lost 2 bases and J lost 2; bases outside the gene matches: 13. The CDR3 here is CASSYLAGSFLQPKNIQYF. The CDR3 region has the DNA TGTGCCAGCAGTTACCTAGCGGGATCTTTCCTCCAACCCAAAAACATTCAGTACTTC.

The chain couples TRBV19 to TRBJ2-6, with unresolved D. The CDR3 has 16 amino acids. CDR1 is LNHDA and CDR2 is SQIVND in the germline V gene (reference sequence). The V end lost 3 bases, the J end lost 1 base, and 10 bases lay between the germline ends. CDR3 bases: TGTGCCAGTAGTATTTTAATGTTATCTGGGGCCAACGTCCTGACTTTC. Residues: CASSILMLSGANVLTF. Using reference TRBV19 and TRBJ2-6 for the parts outside the CDR3, the full variable domain is DGGITQSPKYLFRKEGQNVTLSCEQNLNHDAMYWYRQDPGQGLRLIYYSQIVNDFQKGDIAEGYSVSREKKESFPLTVTSAQKNPTAFYLCASSILMLSGANVLTFGAGSRLTVL.

In regard to this clone: The same CDR3 arises from other DNA sequences in this sample as well. The rearrangement links TRBV6-5 to TRBJ1-1; D possibly corresponds to TRBD1 (5 bases). CDR1 and CDR2 from the germline V gene are MNHEY and SVGAGI. Trimming removed 0 bases at V and 0 bases at J, with 8 bases between. The CDR3 covers 15 residues. CDR3 DNA: TGTGCCAGCAGTTACTCGGGGGGTATGAACACTGAAGCTTTCTTT. Encoded protein: CASSYSGGMNTEAFF.

The rearrangement links TRBV2 to TRBJ2-2; D possibly corresponds to TRBD2 (5 bases). The germline V gene has CDR1 SNHLY and CDR2 FYNNEI. There are 14 residues in the CDR3. V was shortened by 4 bases and J by 5 bases, with 11 bases between the two germline ends. The CDR3 DNA sequence: TGTGCCAGCAGTGTAGGGCGAGGGACCGGGGAGCTGTTTTTT. Protein product: CASSVGRGTGELFF.

J is TRBJ2-5 and V is TRBV6-5, with D possibly TRBD2 on 5 matching bases. Trimming took off 2 bases at V and 5 bases at J, with 9 bases between the two ends. The CDR3 contains 13 residues. Germline CDR1 and CDR2: MNHEY and SVGAGI. This CDR3 is CASSYGSGETQYF. Here the CDR3 DNA reads TGTGCCAGCAGTTACGGGTCGGGGGAGACCCAGTACTTC.

The V gene is TRBV30, the J gene TRBJ2-5; 7 bases agree with TRBD2. The CDR3 spans 12 residues. Trimming at V came to 5 bases and at J to 5 bases, leaving 5 bases not matched to a gene. In germline, CDR1 is GTSNPN, CDR2 SVGIG (reference sequence). CDR3 bases: TGTGCCTGGGGGGACTATTCGGAGACCCAGTACTTC. Its protein is CAWGDYSETQYF.

The V and J genes are TRBV7-2 and TRBJ2-3, with D possibly being TRBD1 (5 bases). The V and J ends lost 2 bases and 2 bases respectively, with 11 bases between them. The CDR3 totals 15 residues. Germline CDR1 and CDR2: SGHTA and FQGNSA. The DNA for the CDR3 is TGTGCCAGCAGCTTAAGGGGCATAGCCACAGATACGCAGTATTTT. Protein product: CASSLRGIATDTQYF.

The chain uses TRBV4-3 and TRBJ2-7; possibly TRBD1 for D (6 bases). CDR1 LGHNA and CDR2 YSLEER come from the germline V gene. The CDR3 length is 15 residues. V was cut by 8 bases and J by 3 bases, with 20 bases left in between. The CDR3 nucleotides are TGCGCCAGCGTCAATTCCCGGGCAGGGGACTACGAGCAGTACTTC. It specifies CASVNSRAGDYEQYF.

A single count supports this clone. The chain uses TRBV6-5 and TRBJ2-7, with 12 positions matching TRBD2. The CDR3 spans 15 residues. V dropped 6 bases and J dropped 3; count of bases not matched to a gene: 6. Germline V gene lookup returns CDR1 MNHEY and CDR2 SVGAGI. The CDR3 here is CASRHATSGSYEQYF. The CDR3 nucleotides are TGTGCCAGCAGACACGCGACTAGCGGGAGCTACGAGCAGTACTTC.

This chain uses TRBV7-2 with TRBJ2-7, with 9 bases lining up with TRBD1. Germline-derived CDR1 and CDR2 are SGHTA and FQGNSA. V lost 5 bases to trimming and J lost 6 bases; unmatched junction nucleotides: 14. The CDR3 loop spans 16 amino acids. Written as DNA, the CDR3 is TGTGCCAGCAGCGCCGTCCCGGGACAGGGAATGGGCGAGCAGTACTTC. Translation: CASSAVPGQGMGEQYF.

The chain couples TRBV5-4 to TRBJ2-7; D may be TRBD1 (5 bases). This CDR3 contains 16 residues. V gave up 4 bases and J gave up 2 bases, with 19 bases separating them. Germline assignment: CDR1 SGHNT and CDR2 YYREEE (reference sequence). CDR3 protein: CASSPIRTGVPYEQYF. The CDR3 DNA is TGTGCCAGCAGCCCCATCCGAACAGGCGTCCCCTACGAGCAGTACTTC.

The rearrangement joins TRBV5-4 to TRBJ1-1; perhaps TRBD1 as D (5 bases). With 0 bases removed from V and 4 bases from J, the gap between germline ends came to 10 bases. Per germline, CDR1 SGHNT and CDR2 YYREEE (reference sequence). The CDR3 covers 14 residues. DNA for the CDR3: TGTGCCAGCAGCTTGGAGGGGCGCCGCACTGAAGCTTTCTTT. This gives the protein CASSLEGRRTEAFF. Full variable domain (outside the CDR3, taken from reference TRBV5-4 and TRBJ1-1): ETGVTQSPTHLIKTRGQQVTLRCSSQSGHNTVSWYQQALGQGPQFIFQYYREEENGRGNFPPRFSGLQFPNYSSELNVNALELDDSALYLCASSLEGRRTEAFFGQGTRLTVV.

CDR3 coding DNA: TGTGCCTGGAGTGCGCGACAGCCTAAACCCTACAATGAGCAGTTCTTC. Amino acid sequence: CAWSARQPKPYNEQFF. V gene TRBV30 combines with J gene TRBJ2-1, with D perhaps TRBD1 (5 bases). Deletions cut 1 base from V and 2 bases from J, with 15 bases between. CDR3 length equals 16 residues. The germline CDR1 and CDR2 sequences are GTSNPN and SVGIG (reference sequence).

The V and J genes are TRBV10-3 and TRBJ2-3; 9 bases line up with TRBD2. V shed 8 bases and J 1 base; nucleotides not matched to a gene: 13. CDR1 is ENHRY, CDR2 SYGVKD, per germline. The CDR3 runs to 17 residues. The CDR3 region has the DNA TGTGCCATCTCTGGCGGGAGGGGGGAGAGAGGCACAGATACGCAGTATTTT. Its protein is CAISGGRGERGTDTQYF.

The V gene is TRBV4-1, the J gene TRBJ2-7; 10 nucleotides match TRBD1. In germline, CDR1 is MGHRA, CDR2 YSYEKL. V was pared by 4 bases and J by 5 bases, with 14 bases of the junction left unmatched. The CDR3 loop spans 17 amino acids. As DNA, the CDR3 is TGCGCCAGCAGCCCCCCCGCGGTAGGGGACAGGGGCGACGAGCAGTACTTC. Its translation: CASSPPAVGDRGDEQYF.